This T cell receptor beta chain was retrieved from a study of T cell responses to AZD1222 COVID-19 vaccine. On the study more broadly: Pooling of second doses given at about 4 or about 12 weeks was done.

The germline V gene has CDR1 KGHSH and CDR2 LQKENI. There are 13 residues in the CDR3. The method was immunoSEQ multiplex PCR; TCRdb's version includes in-frame clones alone and lacks a portion of them. The sample shows fewer than 140,000 clones, under 90% of them seen only once. This clone was seen a few times. Antigen specificity is unknown. At one end, the junction sequence differs from germline, possibly due to a read error. Whole-study results and caveats: Donors were largely white British and mainly female; clonal diversity was possibly underestimated. In all cases, repertoires were sampled only after the peak T cell response.

J is TRBJ2-3 and V is TRBV18, with a tentative D call TRBD1 (6 bases). This specimen was peripheral blood, taken on day 0 of AZD1222 vaccination. This TCR came from an adult in good health. For the CDR3, the DNA is TGTGCCAGCTCACCACCAGCTGGCAGGACAGCCCATTTT. Residues: CASSPPAGRTAHF.